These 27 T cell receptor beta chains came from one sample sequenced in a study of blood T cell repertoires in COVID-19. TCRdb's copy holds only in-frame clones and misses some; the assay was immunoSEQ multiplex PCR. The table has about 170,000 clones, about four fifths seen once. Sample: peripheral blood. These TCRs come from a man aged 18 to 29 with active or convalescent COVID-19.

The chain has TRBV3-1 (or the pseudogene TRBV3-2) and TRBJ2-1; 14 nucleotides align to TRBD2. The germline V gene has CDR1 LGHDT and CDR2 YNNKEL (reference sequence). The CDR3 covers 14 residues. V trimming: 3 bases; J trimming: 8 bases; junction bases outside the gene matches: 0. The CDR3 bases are TGTGCCAGCAGCCAGGGACTAGCGGGAGATGAGCAGTTCTTC. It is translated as CASSQGLAGDEQFF.

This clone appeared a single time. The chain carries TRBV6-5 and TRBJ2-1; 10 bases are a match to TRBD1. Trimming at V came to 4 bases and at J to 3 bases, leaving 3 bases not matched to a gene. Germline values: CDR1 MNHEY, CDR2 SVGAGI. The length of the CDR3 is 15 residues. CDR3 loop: CASSSDRGFYNEQFF. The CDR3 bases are TGTGCCAGCAGTTCGGACAGGGGGTTCTACAATGAGCAGTTCTTC.

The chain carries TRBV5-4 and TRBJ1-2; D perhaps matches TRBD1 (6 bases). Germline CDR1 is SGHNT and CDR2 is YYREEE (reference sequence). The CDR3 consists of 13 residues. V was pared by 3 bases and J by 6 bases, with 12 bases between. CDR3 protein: CASSSAGVNGYTF. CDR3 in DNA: TGTGCCAGCAGCTCCGCAGGGGTTAATGGCTACACCTTC.

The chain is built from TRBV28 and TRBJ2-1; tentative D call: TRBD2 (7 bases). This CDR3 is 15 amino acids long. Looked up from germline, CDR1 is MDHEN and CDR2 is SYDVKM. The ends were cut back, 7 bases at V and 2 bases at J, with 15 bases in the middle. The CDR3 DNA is TGTGCCAGCATTAGCAGAGGGGGGGCCTACAATGAGCAGTTCTTC. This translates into CASISRGGAYNEQFF. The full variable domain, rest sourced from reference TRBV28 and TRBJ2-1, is DVKVTQSSRYLVKRTGEKVFLECVQDMDHENMFWYRQDPGLGLRLIYFSYDVKMKEKGDIPEGYSVSREKKERFSLILESASTNQTSMYLCASISRGGAYNEQFFGPGTRLTVL.

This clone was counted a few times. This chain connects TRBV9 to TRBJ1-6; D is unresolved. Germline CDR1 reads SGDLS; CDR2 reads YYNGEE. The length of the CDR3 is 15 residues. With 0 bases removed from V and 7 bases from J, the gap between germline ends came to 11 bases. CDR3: CASSVADIVNSPLHF. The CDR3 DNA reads TGTGCCAGCAGCGTAGCCGACATTGTCAATTCACCCCTCCACTTT.

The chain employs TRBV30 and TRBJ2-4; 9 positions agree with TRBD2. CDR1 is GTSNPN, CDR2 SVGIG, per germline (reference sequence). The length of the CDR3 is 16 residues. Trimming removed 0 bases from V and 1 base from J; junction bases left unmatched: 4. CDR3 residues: CAWSVRLAGAKNIQYF. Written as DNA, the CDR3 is TGTGCCTGGAGTGTACGTCTAGCGGGGGCCAAAAACATTCAGTACTTC. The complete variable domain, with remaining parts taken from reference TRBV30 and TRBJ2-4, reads SQTIHQWPATLVQPVGSPLSLECTVEGTSNPNLYWYRQAAGRGLQLLFYSVGIGQISSEVPQNLSASRPQDRQFILSSKKLLLSDSGFYLCAWSVRLAGAKNIQYFGAGTRLSVL.

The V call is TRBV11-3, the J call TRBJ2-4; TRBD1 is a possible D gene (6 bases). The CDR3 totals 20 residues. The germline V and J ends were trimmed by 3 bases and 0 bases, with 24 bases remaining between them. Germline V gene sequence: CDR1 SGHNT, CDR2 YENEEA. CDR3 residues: CASSFGWFGGSALAKNIQYF. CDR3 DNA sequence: TGTGCCAGCAGCTTTGGGTGGTTTGGGGGCTCCGCATTAGCCAAAAACATTCAGTACTTC. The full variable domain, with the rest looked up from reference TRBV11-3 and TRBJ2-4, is EAGVVQSPRYKIIEKKQPVAFWCNPISGHNTLYWYLQNLGQGPELLIRYENEEAVDDSQLPKDRFSAERLKGVDSTLKIQPAELGDSAVYLCASSFGWFGGSALAKNIQYFGAGTRLSVL.

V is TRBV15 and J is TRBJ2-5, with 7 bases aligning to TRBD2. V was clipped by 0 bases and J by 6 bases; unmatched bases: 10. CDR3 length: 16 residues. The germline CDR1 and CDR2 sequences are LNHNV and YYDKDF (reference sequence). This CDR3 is CATSRDLGGSLQTQYF. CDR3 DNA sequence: TGTGCCACCAGCAGAGATCTAGGCGGGAGTTTACAGACCCAGTACTTC.

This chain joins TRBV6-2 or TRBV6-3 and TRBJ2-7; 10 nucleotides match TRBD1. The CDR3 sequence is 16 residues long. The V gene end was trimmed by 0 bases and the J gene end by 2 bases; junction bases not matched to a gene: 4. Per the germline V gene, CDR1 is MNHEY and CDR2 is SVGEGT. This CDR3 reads CASSYSTGGFTYEQYF. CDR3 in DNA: TGTGCCAGCAGTTACTCGACAGGGGGCTTCACCTACGAGCAGTACTTC.

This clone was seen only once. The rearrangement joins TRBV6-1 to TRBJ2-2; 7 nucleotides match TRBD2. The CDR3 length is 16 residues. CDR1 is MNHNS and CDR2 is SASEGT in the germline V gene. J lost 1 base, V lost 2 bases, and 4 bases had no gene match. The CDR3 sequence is CASSEIAGRNTGELFF. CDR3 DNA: TGTGCCAGCAGTGAAATAGCGGGCCGGAACACCGGGGAGCTGTTTTTT.

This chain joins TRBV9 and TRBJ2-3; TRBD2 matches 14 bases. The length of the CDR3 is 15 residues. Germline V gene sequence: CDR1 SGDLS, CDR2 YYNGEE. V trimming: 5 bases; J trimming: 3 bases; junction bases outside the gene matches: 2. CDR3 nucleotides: TGTGCCAGCAGTGGGACTAGCGGGGGAACAGATACGCAGTATTTT. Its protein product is CASSGTSGGTDTQYF.

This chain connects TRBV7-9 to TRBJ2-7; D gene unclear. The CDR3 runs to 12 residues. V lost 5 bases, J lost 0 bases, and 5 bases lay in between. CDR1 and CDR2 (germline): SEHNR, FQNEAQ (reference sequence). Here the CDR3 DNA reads TGTGCCAGCAGCCCCCGCTCCTACGAGCAGTACTTC. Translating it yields CASSPRSYEQYF.

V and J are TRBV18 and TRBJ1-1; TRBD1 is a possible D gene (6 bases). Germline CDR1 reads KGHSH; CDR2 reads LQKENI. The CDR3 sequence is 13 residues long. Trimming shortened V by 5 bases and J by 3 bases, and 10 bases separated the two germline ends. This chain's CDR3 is CASSGRGDTEAFF. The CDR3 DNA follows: TGTGCCAGCTCAGGCAGGGGTGACACTGAAGCTTTCTTT. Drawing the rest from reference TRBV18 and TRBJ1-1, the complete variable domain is NAGVMQNPRHLVRRRGQEARLRCSPMKGHSHVYWYRQLPEEGLKFMVYLQKENIIDESGMPKERFSAEFPKEGPSILRIQQVVRGDSAAYFCASSGRGDTEAFFGQGTRLTVV.

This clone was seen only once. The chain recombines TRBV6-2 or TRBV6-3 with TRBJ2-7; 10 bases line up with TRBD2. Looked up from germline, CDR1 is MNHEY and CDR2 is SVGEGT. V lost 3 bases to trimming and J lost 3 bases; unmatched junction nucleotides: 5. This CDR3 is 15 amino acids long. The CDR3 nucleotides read TGTGCCAGCAGTTATTCAAGCGGGGGGGACTACGAGCAGTACTTC. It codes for CASSYSSGGDYEQYF.

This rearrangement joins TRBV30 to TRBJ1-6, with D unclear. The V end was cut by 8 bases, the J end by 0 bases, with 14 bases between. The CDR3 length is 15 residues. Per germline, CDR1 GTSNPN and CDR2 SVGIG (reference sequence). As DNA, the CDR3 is TGTGCCCCTAGAGGGAGGAGCTCCTATAATTCACCCCTCCACTTT. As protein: CAPRGRSSYNSPLHF.

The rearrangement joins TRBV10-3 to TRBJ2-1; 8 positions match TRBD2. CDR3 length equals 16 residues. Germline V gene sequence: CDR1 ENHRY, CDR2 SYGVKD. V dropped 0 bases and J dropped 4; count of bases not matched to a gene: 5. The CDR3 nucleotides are TGTGCCATCAGTGAGTCTGTCGGGGGGGGATACAATGAGCAGTTCTTC. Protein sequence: CAISESVGGGYNEQFF.

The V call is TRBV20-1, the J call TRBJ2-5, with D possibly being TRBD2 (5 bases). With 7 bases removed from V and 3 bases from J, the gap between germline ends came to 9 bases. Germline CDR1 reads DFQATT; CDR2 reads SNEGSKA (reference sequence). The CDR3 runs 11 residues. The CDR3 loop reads CSGLGEETQYF. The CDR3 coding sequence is TGCAGTGGACTCGGGGAAGAGACCCAGTACTTC.

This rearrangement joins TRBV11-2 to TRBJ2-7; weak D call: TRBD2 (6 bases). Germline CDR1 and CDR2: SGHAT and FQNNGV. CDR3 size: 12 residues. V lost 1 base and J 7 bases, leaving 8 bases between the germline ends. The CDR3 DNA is TGTGCCAGCAGCTTAGCGGAGGGGGAGCAGTACTTC. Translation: CASSLAEGEQYF. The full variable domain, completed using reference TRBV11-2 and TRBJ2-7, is EAGVAQSPRYKIIEKRQSVAFWCNPISGHATLYWYQQILGQGPKLLIQFQNNGVVDDSQLPKDRFSAERLKGVDSTLKIQPAKLEDSAVYLCASSLAEGEQYFGPGTRLTVT.

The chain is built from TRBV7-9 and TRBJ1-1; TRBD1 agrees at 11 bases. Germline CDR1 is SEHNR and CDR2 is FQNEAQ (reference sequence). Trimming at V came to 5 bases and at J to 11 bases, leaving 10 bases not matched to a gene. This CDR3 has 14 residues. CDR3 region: CASSPPGQGAAAFF. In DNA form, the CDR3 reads TGTGCCAGCAGCCCGCCAGGACAGGGGGCGGCTGCTTTCTTT.

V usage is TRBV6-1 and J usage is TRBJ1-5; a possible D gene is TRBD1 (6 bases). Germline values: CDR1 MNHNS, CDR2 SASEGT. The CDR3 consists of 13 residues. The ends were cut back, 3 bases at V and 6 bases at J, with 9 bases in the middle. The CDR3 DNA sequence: TGTGCCAGCAGTGACCACAGGGTTCAGCCCCAGCATTTT. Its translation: CASSDHRVQPQHF.

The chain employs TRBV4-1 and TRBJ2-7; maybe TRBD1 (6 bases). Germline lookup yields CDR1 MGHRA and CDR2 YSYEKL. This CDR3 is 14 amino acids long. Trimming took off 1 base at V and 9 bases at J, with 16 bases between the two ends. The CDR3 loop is CASSQATGFYVQYF. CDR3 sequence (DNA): TGCGCCAGCAGCCAAGCGACAGGTTTCTATGTGCAGTACTTC.

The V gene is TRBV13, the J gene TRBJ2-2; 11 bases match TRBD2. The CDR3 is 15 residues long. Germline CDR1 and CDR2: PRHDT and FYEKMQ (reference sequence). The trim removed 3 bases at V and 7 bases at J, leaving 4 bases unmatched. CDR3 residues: CASSFTSGSHGELFF. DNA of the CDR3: TGTGCCAGCAGCTTTACTAGCGGGAGCCACGGGGAGCTGTTTTTT.

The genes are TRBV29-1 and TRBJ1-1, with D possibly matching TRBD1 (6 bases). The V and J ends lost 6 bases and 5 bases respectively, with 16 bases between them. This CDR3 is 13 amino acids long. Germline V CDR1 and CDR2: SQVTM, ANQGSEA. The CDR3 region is CSVTGWDITEAFF. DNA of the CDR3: TGCAGCGTGACCGGATGGGACATAACTGAAGCTTTCTTT.

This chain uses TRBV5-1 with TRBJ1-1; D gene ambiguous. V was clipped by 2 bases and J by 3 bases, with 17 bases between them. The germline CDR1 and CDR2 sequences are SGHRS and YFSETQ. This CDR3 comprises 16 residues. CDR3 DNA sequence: TGCGCCAGCAGCTTTGGTAGAGGGCCTGGGGACACTGAAGCTTTCTTT. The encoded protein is CASSFGRGPGDTEAFF.

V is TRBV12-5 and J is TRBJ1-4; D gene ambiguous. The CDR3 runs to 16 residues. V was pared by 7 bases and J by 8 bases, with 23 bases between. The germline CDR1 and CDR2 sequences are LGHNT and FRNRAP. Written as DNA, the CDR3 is TGTGCTAGTGCTCTCTGGGTTCCTGGGAGAAAGGAAAAACTGTTTTTT. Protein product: CASALWVPGRKEKLFF.

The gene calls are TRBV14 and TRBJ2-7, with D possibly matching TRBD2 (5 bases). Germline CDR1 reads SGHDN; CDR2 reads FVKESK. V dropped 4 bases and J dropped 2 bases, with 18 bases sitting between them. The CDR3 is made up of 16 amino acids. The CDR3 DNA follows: TGTGCCAGCAGCCCGACCCCCAGCGGTAACCCCTACGAGCAGTACTTC. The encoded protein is CASSPTPSGNPYEQYF.

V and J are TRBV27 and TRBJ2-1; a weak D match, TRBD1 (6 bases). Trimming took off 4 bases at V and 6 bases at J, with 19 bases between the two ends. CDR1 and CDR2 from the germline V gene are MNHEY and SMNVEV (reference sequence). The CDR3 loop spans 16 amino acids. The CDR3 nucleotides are TGTGCCAGCAGTTCACCTGGGACACCTCCCGCCAATGAGCAGTTCTTC. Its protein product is CASSSPGTPPANEQFF.